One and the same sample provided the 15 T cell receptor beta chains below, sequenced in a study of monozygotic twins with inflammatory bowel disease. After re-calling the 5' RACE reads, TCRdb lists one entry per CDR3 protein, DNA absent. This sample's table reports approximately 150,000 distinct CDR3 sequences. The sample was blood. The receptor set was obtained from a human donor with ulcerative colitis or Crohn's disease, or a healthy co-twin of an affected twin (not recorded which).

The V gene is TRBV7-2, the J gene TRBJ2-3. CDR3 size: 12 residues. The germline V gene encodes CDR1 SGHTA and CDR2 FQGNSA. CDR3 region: CASSQYTDTQYF.

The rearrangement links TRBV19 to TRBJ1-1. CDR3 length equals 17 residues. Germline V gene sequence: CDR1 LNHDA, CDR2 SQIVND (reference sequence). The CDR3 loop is CASSIGRRTTTYTEAFF.

CDR3 loop: CASSYSWDRGNEQYF. The gene calls are TRBV6-5 and TRBJ2-7; there is no DNA to check the TCRdb D call of TRBD1. CDR1 is MNHEY, CDR2 SVGAGI, per germline. The CDR3 covers 15 residues.

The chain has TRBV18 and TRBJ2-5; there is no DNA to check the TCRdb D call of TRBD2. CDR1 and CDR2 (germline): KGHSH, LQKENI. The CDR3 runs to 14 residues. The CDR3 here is CASSPSSVGETQYF.

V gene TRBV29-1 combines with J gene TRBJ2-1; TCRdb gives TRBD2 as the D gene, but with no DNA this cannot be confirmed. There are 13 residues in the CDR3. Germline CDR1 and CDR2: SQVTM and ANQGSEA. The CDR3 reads CSVAGGRDNEQFF.

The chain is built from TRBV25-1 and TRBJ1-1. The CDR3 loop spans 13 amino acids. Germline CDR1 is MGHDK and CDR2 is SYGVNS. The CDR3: CASSPAMNTEAFF.

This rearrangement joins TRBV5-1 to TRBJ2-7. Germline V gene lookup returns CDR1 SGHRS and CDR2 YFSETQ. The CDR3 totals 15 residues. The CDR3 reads CASSLEHLGSYEQYF.

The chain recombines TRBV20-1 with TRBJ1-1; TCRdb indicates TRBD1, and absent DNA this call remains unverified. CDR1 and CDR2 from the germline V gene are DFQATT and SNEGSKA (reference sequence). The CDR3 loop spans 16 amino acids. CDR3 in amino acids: CSAGKPPGQGVTEAFF.

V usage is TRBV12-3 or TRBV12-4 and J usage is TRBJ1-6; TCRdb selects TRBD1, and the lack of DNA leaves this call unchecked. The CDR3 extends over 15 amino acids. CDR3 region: CASSYGQGNNSPLHF.

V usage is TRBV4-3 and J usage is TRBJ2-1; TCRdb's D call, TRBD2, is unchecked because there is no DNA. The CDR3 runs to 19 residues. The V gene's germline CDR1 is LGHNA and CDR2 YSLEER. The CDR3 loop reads CASSHKWGLAGDLYNEQFF.

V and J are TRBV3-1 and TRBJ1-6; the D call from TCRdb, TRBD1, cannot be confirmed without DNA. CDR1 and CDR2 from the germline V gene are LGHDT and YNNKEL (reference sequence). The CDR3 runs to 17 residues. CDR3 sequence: CASSLRQGSSYNSPLHF.

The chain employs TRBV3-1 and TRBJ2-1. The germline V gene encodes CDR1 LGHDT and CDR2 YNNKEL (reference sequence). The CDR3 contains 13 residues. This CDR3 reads CASSQDLVGEQFF.

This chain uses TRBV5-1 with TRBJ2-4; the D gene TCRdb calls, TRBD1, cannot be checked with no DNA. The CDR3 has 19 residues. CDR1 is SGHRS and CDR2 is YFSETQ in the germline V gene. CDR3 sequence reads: CASSHRQGFVALAKNIQYF.

CDR3 protein: CSVREGNEKLFF. The rearrangement links TRBV29-1 to TRBJ1-4; TCRdb gives TRBD1 as the D gene, but with no DNA this cannot be confirmed. Germline-derived CDR1 and CDR2 are SQVTM and ANQGSEA. The CDR3 contains 12 residues.

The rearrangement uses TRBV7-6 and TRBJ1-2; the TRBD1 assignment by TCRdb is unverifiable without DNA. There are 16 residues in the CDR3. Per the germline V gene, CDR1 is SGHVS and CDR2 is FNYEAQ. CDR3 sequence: CASSPDRGPTNYGYTF.